This T cell receptor (beta chain) was sequenced during a study of T-cell memory formation after mild COVID-19 (dated by TCRdb to the early 2020s). About the full investigation: Most TCR sequence clusters were specific to one of the two donors. In a couple of donors, T-cell clones that expanded and contracted after mild COVID-19 were tracked by sequencing TCRalpha and TCRbeta repertoires over time. The cohort was made up of two young adult volunteers, one female and one male, who were previously healthy.

The paper's findings and limits, for the study overall: Contracting CD4+ clones appeared mostly in the CM and EM memory subsets, whereas CD8+ clones were enriched in EMRA. The second-wave clones that peaked on day 37 were not confirmed to be SARS-CoV-2 specific. Only a couple of mild cases were covered in the study, and larger cohorts including severe cases with pre-infection samples were considered necessary. Clones that contracted from day 15 to 85 showed balanced CD4/CD8 phenotypes, whereas a second wave of clones that expanded from day 15 to 37 leaned towards CD4+. Some responding clones were found in pre-infection memory, which suggests that pre-existing cross-reactive memory T cells took part in the SARS-CoV-2 response.

Sequencing was performed on an Illumina NovaSeq 6000. Using 5'RACE with constant-segment primers, TCRalpha and TCRbeta cDNA libraries were constructed, with sample barcodes and unique molecular identifiers added in the process. RNA was extracted from every sample with Trizol reagent. The libraries were amplified in two PCR steps, and the second step added a second sample barcode and Illumina TruSeq adapters. The libraries were sequenced on an Illumina NovaSeq using 2 x 150 bp paired-end reads. The original pipeline was this. Demultiplexing of reads and collapsing into UMI-guided consensus sequences were performed with migec v1.2.7. Using mixcr v2.1.11, UMI consensuses were aligned to TRA and TRB V and J templates and then assembled into clonotypes. A clonotype was counted as expanded or contracted only if both edgeR and NoisET called the change significant, with noise models trained on biological replicates. edgeR calls used a false discovery rate-adjusted p below 0.01 and a log2 fold-change threshold of 1. As an exploratory analysis of dynamics, PCA with hierarchical clustering was applied to max-normalized trajectories of the 1000 most abundant clonotypes. Separately sequenced CD4+ and CD8+ repertoires were used to assign a CD4 or CD8 phenotype to each responding clone. The raw public data were reprocessed by TCRdb itself: fastp quality trimming at Q25, MiXCR clonotype calling, in-frame beta chains only. Rows merge per CDR3 protein into single entries with the most common DNA and genes. TCRdb, rather than the study authors, made the V and J calls. The sample has 450,000 to 650,000 distinct CDR3 sequences on record, roughly 21% of them singletons. 7.5% to 9.5% of the sample comes from the top ten.

Ficoll-Paque density gradient centrifugation was used to isolate PBMCs. This clonotype was detected only a few times. No antigen is known for it. Base qualities are missing; no much larger clone stands one base away. CDR1 and CDR2 are drawn from the germline V gene: KGHSH, LQKENI. For this chain, trimming is 2 bases at the V end and 1 base at the J end, and the number of junction bases without a gene match is 7. Counted from cysteine to phenylalanine, this CDR3 has 17 amino acids. Only CDR3 DNA remains: 51 bases, in frame from the first base. This TCR came from an adult woman who had mild COVID-19 (a few samples of this study predate the infection). The sample titles of this study are shuffled in the database, so cell type and time point are left out; the donor was told from shared clones. The sequenced sample consisted of PBMCs or a T cell subset sorted from them (not recorded which). The chain employs TRBV18 and TRBJ1-1, with 10 bases matching TRBD1. The CDR3 is CASSPRQGATWNTEAFF. Here is the DNA: TGTGCCAGCTCACCAAGACAGGGGGCCACCTGGAACACTGAAGCTTTCTTT. With the portions outside the CDR3 filled from the reference TRBV18 and TRBJ1-1 genes, the complete variable region becomes NAGVMQNPRHLVRRRGQEARLRCSPMKGHSHVYWYRQLPEEGLKFMVYLQKENIIDESGMPKERFSAEFPKEGPSILRIQQVVRGDSAAYFCASSPRQGATWNTEAFFGQGTRLTVV.